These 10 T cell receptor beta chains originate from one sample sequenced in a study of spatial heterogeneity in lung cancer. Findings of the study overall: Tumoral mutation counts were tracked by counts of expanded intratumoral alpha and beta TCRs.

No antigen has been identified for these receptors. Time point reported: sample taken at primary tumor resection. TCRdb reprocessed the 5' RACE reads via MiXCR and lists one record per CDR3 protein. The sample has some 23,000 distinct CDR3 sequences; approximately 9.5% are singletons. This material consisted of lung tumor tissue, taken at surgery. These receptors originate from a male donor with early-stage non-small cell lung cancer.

The CDR3 loop is CASDRDRSPQPQHF. For the CDR3, the DNA is TGTGCCAGCGACCGGGACAGAAGTCCTCAGCCCCAGCATTTT. The chain combines TRBV5-6 with TRBJ1-5; 7 bases match TRBD1. In germline, CDR1 is SGHDT, CDR2 YYEEEE. Losses at the gene ends were 7 bases for V and 6 bases for J; bases not matched to a gene: 10. This CDR3 has 14 residues. Supplemented by reference TRBV5-6 and TRBJ1-5, the full variable domain reads DAGVTQSPTHLIKTRGQQVTLRCSPKSGHDTVSWYQQALGQGPQFIFQYYEEEERQRGNFPDRFSGHQFPNYSSELNVNALLLGDSALYLCASDRDRSPQPQHFGDGTRLSIL.

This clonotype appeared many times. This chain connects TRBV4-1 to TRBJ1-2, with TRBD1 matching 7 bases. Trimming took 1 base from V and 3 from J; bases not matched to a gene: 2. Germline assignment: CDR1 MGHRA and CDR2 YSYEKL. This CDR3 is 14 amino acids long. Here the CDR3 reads CASSQGQGHYGYTF. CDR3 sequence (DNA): TGCGCCAGCAGCCAAGGACAGGGACACTATGGCTACACCTTC.

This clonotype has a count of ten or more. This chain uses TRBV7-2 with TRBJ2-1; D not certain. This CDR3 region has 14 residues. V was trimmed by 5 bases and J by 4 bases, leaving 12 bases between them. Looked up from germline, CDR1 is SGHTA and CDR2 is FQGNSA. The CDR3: CASSPRIGYNEQFF. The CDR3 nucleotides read TGTGCCAGCAGCCCTCGTATTGGGTACAATGAGCAGTTCTTC.

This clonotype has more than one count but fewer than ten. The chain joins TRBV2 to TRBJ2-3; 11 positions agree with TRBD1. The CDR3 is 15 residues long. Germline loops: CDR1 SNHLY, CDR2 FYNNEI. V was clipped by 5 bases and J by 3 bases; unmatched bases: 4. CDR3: CASSRGTGGTDTQYF. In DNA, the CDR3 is TGTGCCAGCAGTCGAGGGACAGGGGGAACAGATACGCAGTATTTT.

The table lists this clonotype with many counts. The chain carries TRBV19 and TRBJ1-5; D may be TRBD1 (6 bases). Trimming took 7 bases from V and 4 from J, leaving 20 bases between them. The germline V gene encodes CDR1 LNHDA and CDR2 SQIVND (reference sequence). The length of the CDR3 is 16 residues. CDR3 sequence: CASNEPAGAGNQPQHF. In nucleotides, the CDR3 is TGTGCCAGTAACGAGCCCGCGGGGGCAGGGAATCAGCCCCAGCATTTT. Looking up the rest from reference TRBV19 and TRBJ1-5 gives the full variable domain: DGGITQSPKYLFRKEGQNVTLSCEQNLNHDAMYWYRQDPGQGLRLIYYSQIVNDFQKGDIAEGYSVSREKKESFPLTVTSAQKNPTAFYLCASNEPAGAGNQPQHFGDGTRLSIL.

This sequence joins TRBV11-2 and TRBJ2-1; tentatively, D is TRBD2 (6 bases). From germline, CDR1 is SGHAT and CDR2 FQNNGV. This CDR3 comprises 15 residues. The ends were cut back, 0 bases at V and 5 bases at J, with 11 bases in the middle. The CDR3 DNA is TGTGCCAGCAGCTTAGAGAGGACTATTAACAATGAGCAGTTCTTC. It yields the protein CASSLERTINNEQFF.

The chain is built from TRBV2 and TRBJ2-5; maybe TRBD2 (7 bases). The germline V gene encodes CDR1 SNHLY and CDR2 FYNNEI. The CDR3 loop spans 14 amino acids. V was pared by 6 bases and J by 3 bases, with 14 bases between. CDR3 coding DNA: TGTGCCAGCAGGAGGGGCGGGGGCGAAGAGACCCAGTACTTC. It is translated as CASRRGGGEETQYF.

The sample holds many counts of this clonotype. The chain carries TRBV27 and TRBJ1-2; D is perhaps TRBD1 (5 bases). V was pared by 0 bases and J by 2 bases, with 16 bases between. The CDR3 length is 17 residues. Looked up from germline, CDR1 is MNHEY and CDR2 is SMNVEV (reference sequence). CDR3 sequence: CASSLSISQGVNYGYTF. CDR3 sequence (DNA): TGTGCCAGCAGTTTATCGATTAGCCAGGGAGTCAACTATGGCTACACCTTC.

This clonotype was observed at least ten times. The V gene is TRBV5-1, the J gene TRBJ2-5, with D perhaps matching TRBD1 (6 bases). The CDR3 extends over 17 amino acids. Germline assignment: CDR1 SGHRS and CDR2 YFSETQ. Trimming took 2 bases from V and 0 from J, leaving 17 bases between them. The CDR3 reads CASSFSLIRQDQETQYF. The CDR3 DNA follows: TGCGCCAGCAGCTTCAGCCTTATTCGACAGGACCAAGAGACCCAGTACTTC.

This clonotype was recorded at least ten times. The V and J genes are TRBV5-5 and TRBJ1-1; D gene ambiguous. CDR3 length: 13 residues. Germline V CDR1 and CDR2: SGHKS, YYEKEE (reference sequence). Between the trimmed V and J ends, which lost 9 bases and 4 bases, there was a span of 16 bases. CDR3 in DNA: TGTGCCACCACCCGGGCCCCCGGCACTGAAGCTTTCTTT. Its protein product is CATTRAPGTEAFF. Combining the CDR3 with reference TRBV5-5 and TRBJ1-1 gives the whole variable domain DAGVTQSPTHLIKTRGQQVTLRCSPISGHKSVSWYQQVLGQGPQFIFQYYEKEERGRGNFPDRFSARQFPNYSSELNVNALLLGDSALYLCATTRAPGTEAFFGQGTRLTVV.